This is a list of T cell receptor beta chains from one sample in a study of PD-1 and CTLA-4 blockade in melanoma. Assay used: immunoSEQ multiplex PCR; TCRdb lists only in-frame clones, some missing. The table has 15,000 to 20,000 clones, 73% seen once; the top ten hold around a sixth. Here the sequenced sample was CD8+ T cells from peripheral blood, taken before anti-PD-1 treatment. The receptors stem from a human donor with melanoma. Both conserved end residues are part of each CDR3. A D gene is named only where the DNA matches it firmly. Clone sizes are given selectively: once, few, many, or a class where the clone is expanded.

TRBV3-1/TRBV3-2	TRBJ2-1	-	-	15	CASSQERPAGNEQFF	TGTGCCAGCAGCCAAGAACGGCCGGCTGGCAATGAGCAGTTCTTC
TRBV3-1/TRBV3-2	TRBJ2-1	TRBD2	-	15	CASSPIFGGDNEQFF	TGTGCCAGCAGCCCCATTTTCGGGGGGGACAATGAGCAGTTCTTC
TRBV7-2	TRBJ1-6	-	-	14	CASSFVPANSPLHF	TGTGCCAGCAGCTTCGTCCCGGCTAATTCACCCCTCCACTTT
TRBV3-1/TRBV3-2	TRBJ1-1	TRBD1	-	17	CASSQAWDSKGNTEAFF	TGTGCCAGCAGCCAAGCATGGGACAGCAAAGGAAACACTGAAGCTTTCTTT
TRBV11-2	TRBJ1-1	-	once	13	CASSFGTNTEAFF	TGTGCCAGCAGCTTCGGAACGAACACTGAAGCTTTCTTT
TRBV24-1	TRBJ2-2	-	-	12	CATEGDTGELFF	TGTGCCACCGAGGGTGACACCGGGGAGCTGTTTTTT
TRBV30	TRBJ1-3	-	-	12	CAWKRSGNTIYF	TGTGCCTGGAAGCGCTCTGGAAACACCATATATTTT
TRBV5-5	TRBJ2-7	-	-	12	CASSLWGNEQYF	TGTGCCAGCAGCTTATGGGGAAACGAGCAGTACTTC
TRBV30	TRBJ1-5	-	-	12	CAIQEGNQPQHF	TGTGCCATCCAGGAGGGAAATCAGCCCCAGCATTTT
TRBV29-1	TRBJ2-1	TRBD1	few	14	CSAEDRFSYNEQFF	TGCAGCGCCGAGGACAGGTTCTCCTACAATGAGCAGTTCTTC
TRBV7-9	TRBJ2-1	-	-	14	CASSISGVWGEQFF	TGTGCCAGCAGTATATCAGGAGTGTGGGGTGAGCAGTTCTTC
TRBV27	TRBJ1-1	-	-	14	CASSPLGTGTEAFF	TGTGCCAGCAGTCCCCTAGGAACGGGGACTGAAGCTTTCTTT
TRBV6-1	TRBJ2-3	-	medium-sized	14	CASSEWAGPDTQYF	TGTGCCAGCAGTGAATGGGCAGGGCCAGATACGCAGTATTTT
TRBV7-6	TRBJ2-1	TRBD1	-	15	CASSPGQVGGLEQFF	TGTGCCAGCAGCCCGGGACAGGTGGGGGGTTTAGAGCAGTTCTTC
TRBV27	TRBJ1-5	TRBD1	-	16	CASSPSGTGINQPQHF	TGTGCCAGCAGTCCTTCCGGGACAGGGATAAATCAGCCCCAGCATTTT
TRBV12-5	TRBJ2-1	-	once	16	CASGPPQGNSYNEQFF	TGTGCTAGTGGTCCCCCTCAAGGGAACTCCTACAATGAGCAGTTCTTC
TRBV7-2	TRBJ1-1	-	few	12	CASSPYSNEAFF	TGTGCCAGCAGCCCGTATTCAAATGAAGCTTTCTTT
TRBV27	TRBJ2-3	TRBD1	-	15	CASSLSGTGFVTQYF	TGTGCCAGCAGTTTATCGGGGACAGGGTTTGTTACGCAGTATTTT
TRBV7-2	TRBJ2-1	-	-	14	CASSLAGSYNEQFF	TGTGCCAGCAGCTTAGCAGGGTCGTACAATGAGCAGTTCTTC
TRBV6-5	TRBJ2-7	-	-	12	CASSQDRYEQYF	TGTGCCAGCAGCCAAGACCGGTACGAGCAGTACTTC
TRBV5-4	TRBJ1-1	-	-	15	CASSGSGTGEPEAFF	TGTGCCAGCAGCGGATCCGGGACCGGTGAACCTGAAGCTTTCTTT
TRBV10-3	TRBJ2-1	-	-	13	CAIREYLGNEQFF	TGTGCCATCAGAGAATACCTGGGCAATGAGCAGTTCTTC
TRBV27	TRBJ2-1	TRBD2	-	15	CASSRTSGSIYEQFF	TGTGCCAGCAGCCGGACTAGCGGGAGTATCTATGAGCAGTTCTTC
TRBV27	TRBJ1-2	-	-	13	CASSLGGLYGYTF	TGTGCCAGCAGTTTGGGAGGTCTCTATGGCTACACCTTC
TRBV3-1/TRBV3-2	TRBJ1-1	-	-	12	CASSPTGTEAFF	TGTGCCAGCAGCCCCACAGGGACTGAAGCTTTCTTT
TRBV7-9	TRBJ2-7	-	-	16	CASSTLGGGGPYEQYF	TGTGCCAGCAGCACCTTGGGTGGGGGCGGCCCCTACGAGCAGTACTTC
TRBV6-2/TRBV6-3	TRBJ2-7	-	-	15	CASSPYAVSSYEQYF	TGTGCCAGCAGTCCCTATGCGGTGAGCTCCTACGAGCAGTACTTC
TRBV12-3/TRBV12-4	TRBJ1-1	-	-	13	CASSLALGARAFF	TGTGCCAGCAGTTTAGCCCTCGGGGCCCGGGCTTTCTTT
TRBV25-1	TRBJ2-2	-	-	13	CASSEYYTGELFF	TGTGCCAGCAGTGAATATTACACCGGGGAGCTGTTTTTT